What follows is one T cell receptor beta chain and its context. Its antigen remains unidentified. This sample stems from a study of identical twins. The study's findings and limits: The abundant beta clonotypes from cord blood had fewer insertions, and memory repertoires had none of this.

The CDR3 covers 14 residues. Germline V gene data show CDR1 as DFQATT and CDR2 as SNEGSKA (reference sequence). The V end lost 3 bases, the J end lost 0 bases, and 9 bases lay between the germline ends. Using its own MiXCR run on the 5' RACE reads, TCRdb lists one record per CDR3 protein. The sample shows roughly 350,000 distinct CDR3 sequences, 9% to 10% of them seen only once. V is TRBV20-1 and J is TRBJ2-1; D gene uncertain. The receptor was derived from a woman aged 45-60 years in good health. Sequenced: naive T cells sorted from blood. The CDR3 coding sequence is TGCAGTGCTAGTAGGGCGAGCTCCTACAATGAGCAGTTCTTC. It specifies CSASRASSYNEQFF.